One and the same sample provided the 29 T cell receptor beta chains below, sequenced in a study of blood T cell repertoires in COVID-19. Sequencing used immunoSEQ multiplex PCR; TCRdb keeps in-frame clones, though not all of them. The sample holds about 210,000 clones, around 88% seen once. What was sequenced was PBMCs or T cells enriched from blood (not recorded which). All receptors come from a man in his forties with acute COVID-19.

This rearrangement joins TRBV5-1 to TRBJ2-3; no reliable D call. Germline V gives CDR1 SGHRS, CDR2 YFSETQ. The CDR3 sequence is 13 residues long. V lost 3 bases and J 4 bases, leaving 9 bases between the germline ends. DNA for the CDR3: TGCGCCAGCAGCTACCAACAGCCAGATACGCAGTATTTT. This gives the protein CASSYQQPDTQYF.

The chain has TRBV9 and TRBJ1-2; 8 nucleotides agree with TRBD1. The CDR3 is made up of 15 amino acids. V dropped 4 bases and J dropped 4; count of bases not matched to a gene: 9. Germline-derived CDR1 and CDR2 are SGDLS and YYNGEE. CDR3 sequence: CASSSGGRQSYGYTF. In DNA form, the CDR3 reads TGTGCCAGCAGCTCAGGGGGCCGACAGAGCTATGGCTACACCTTC.

V is TRBV28 and J is TRBJ1-2; 7 bases map to TRBD1. Trimming cost V 2 bases and J 5 bases; bases outside gene matches: 8. In germline, CDR1 is MDHEN, CDR2 SYDVKM. The CDR3 runs to 15 residues. The CDR3 DNA reads TGTGCCAGCAGTTTACGGGACAGCTCATTGTATGGCTACACCTTC. Translated: CASSLRDSSLYGYTF.

This sequence joins TRBV7-2 and TRBJ2-2; 7 nucleotides align to TRBD1. After removal of 5 bases from V and 6 bases from J, the junction contained 3 bases not matched to a gene. The CDR3 contains 13 residues. CDR1 is SGHTA, CDR2 FQGNSA, per germline. CDR3 sequence (DNA): TGTGCCAGCAGCGTACAGGGGTCCGGGGAGCTGTTTTTT. Protein: CASSVQGSGELFF. The full variable domain, in which reference TRBV7-2 and TRBJ2-2 provide the parts outside the CDR3, is GAGVSQSPSNKVTEKGKDVELRCDPISGHTALYWYRQSLGQGLEFLIYFQGNSAPDKSGLPSDRFSAERTGGSVSTLTIQRTQQEDSAVYLCASSVQGSGELFFGEGSRLTVL.

This clone was counted a few times. The chain combines TRBV10-1 with TRBJ2-7; the match to TRBD1 covers 7 bases. There are 14 residues in the CDR3. Per the germline V gene, CDR1 is WNHNN and CDR2 is SYGVQD (reference sequence). The junction had 12 bases not matched to a gene; V was cut back by 6 bases and J by 7 bases. The CDR3 loop is CASSPGQGRGEQYF. CDR3 nucleotide sequence: TGCGCCAGCAGCCCCGGGCAGGGCAGGGGGGAGCAGTACTTC.

The gene calls are TRBV13 and TRBJ2-7, with 7 bases matching TRBD1. The trim removed 6 bases at V and 4 bases at J, leaving 15 bases unmatched. Germline CDR1 and CDR2: PRHDT and FYEKMQ (reference sequence). This CDR3 has 16 amino acids. The CDR3 bases are TGTGCCAGCAGTTACAATCGAGACAGGGACGTTTACGAGCAGTACTTC. It codes for CASSYNRDRDVYEQYF.

To note about this clone: The junction and the germline gene differ at one end; a read error may be behind it. The chain couples TRBV10-1 to TRBJ1-4; D is unclear. The CDR3 sequence is 11 residues long. The V gene's germline CDR1 is WNHNN and CDR2 SYGVQD (reference sequence). In DNA form, the CDR3 reads TGCGCCATTCCTATCCCGGCCCCCCGGGAATTT. Its protein is CAIPIPAPREF.

This chain uses TRBV7-8 with TRBJ2-1; unclear D gene. There are 13 residues in the CDR3. With 5 bases removed from V and 15 bases from J, the gap between germline ends came to 20 bases. Germline V CDR1 and CDR2: SGHVS, FQNEAQ. The CDR3 bases are TGTGCCAGCAGCCCAGACGTGTCGGGTCTCGGGTTCTTC. Protein product: CASSPDVSGLGFF.

This clone has a single count. This chain links TRBV28 with TRBJ2-2; D might be TRBD1 (7 bases). CDR1 is MDHEN, CDR2 SYDVKM, per germline. The CDR3 consists of 15 residues. The V end lost 8 bases, the J end lost 6 bases, and 19 bases lay between the germline ends. DNA of the CDR3: TGTGCCAGCCGGGGGCGAGGGGGCAAGGCCGGGGAGCTGTTTTTT. It specifies CASRGRGGKAGELFF.

The chain couples TRBV10-3 to TRBJ1-5, with 9 bases fitting TRBD1. This CDR3 spans 15 amino acids. V shed 3 bases, J shed 9 bases, and the junction held 9 bases outside the gene matches. Germline V lookup: CDR1 ENHRY, CDR2 SYGVKD. In nucleotides, the CDR3 is TGTGCCATCAGTGATGGGGGACAGGGTTTTGGGCCCCAGCATTTT. Protein product: CAISDGGQGFGPQHF.

The V gene is TRBV7-2, the J gene TRBJ2-3; tentative D call: TRBD2 (7 bases). Trimming pared 1 base from V and 2 bases from J, leaving 16 bases between. This CDR3 comprises 17 residues. CDR1 is SGHTA, CDR2 FQGNSA, per germline. This CDR3 is CASSLGGLADFTDTQYF. CDR3 coding DNA: TGTGCCAGCAGCTTAGGGGGGCTAGCGGACTTCACAGATACGCAGTATTTT.

V is TRBV27 and J is TRBJ2-5, with unresolved D. The germline V gene has CDR1 MNHEY and CDR2 SMNVEV (reference sequence). The CDR3 sequence is 12 residues long. V lost 6 bases and J lost 4, with 9 bases in between. The CDR3 sequence: CASRSPRETQYF. The CDR3 nucleotides are TGTGCCAGCAGATCCCCTAGAGAGACCCAGTACTTC.

The chain links TRBV7-2 to TRBJ1-2; D perhaps matches TRBD1 (5 bases). Germline V gives CDR1 SGHTA, CDR2 FQGNSA. V was pared by 1 base and J by 0 bases, with 9 bases between. The CDR3 is made up of 15 amino acids. The CDR3 here is CASSLVTGSNYGYTF. The CDR3 DNA follows: TGTGCCAGCAGCTTAGTTACAGGCTCTAACTATGGCTACACCTTC.

For this clone: Germline is not matched at one junction end, which may reflect a read error. The genes are TRBV19 and TRBJ2-5, with D possibly TRBD2 on 5 matching bases. CDR1 and CDR2 from the germline V gene are LNHDA and SQIVND (reference sequence). CDR3 size: 13 residues. DNA for the CDR3: TGTGCCAGTAGGATAGGCGAAAAGGGAGCCCAGTACTTC. Amino acid sequence: CASRIGEKGAQYF.

The chain links TRBV2 to TRBJ2-5; TRBD2 aligns across 14 bases. The CDR3 runs 16 residues. The junction had 4 bases not matched to a gene; V was cut back by 4 bases and J by 3 bases. The V gene's germline CDR1 is SNHLY and CDR2 FYNNEI. This chain's CDR3 is CASSAGTSGREETQYF. The CDR3 bases are TGTGCCAGCAGTGCCGGGACTAGCGGGAGAGAAGAGACCCAGTACTTC. The full variable domain, rest sourced from reference TRBV2 and TRBJ2-5, is EPEVTQTPSHQVTQMGQEVILRCVPISNHLYFYWYRQILGQKVEFLVSFYNNEISEKSEIFDDQFSVERPDGSNFTLKIRSTKLEDSAMYFCASSAGTSGREETQYFGPGTRLLVL.

The CDR3 DNA reads TGTGCCAGCAGTGAAATCCCAGGGGAAGGCTACACCTTC. It specifies CASSEIPGEGYTF. The chain links TRBV6-1 to TRBJ1-2; possibly TRBD1 for D (6 bases). Germline V CDR1 and CDR2: MNHNS, SASEGT. Trimming cost V 2 bases and J 8 bases, with 12 bases left between them. CDR3 length: 13 amino acids.

This clone was detected only a few times. The chain uses TRBV29-1 and TRBJ2-7; 8 bases agree with TRBD1. This CDR3 contains 14 residues. Germline CDR1 and CDR2: SQVTM and ANQGSEA. The J segment lost 4 bases and the V segment lost 7 bases, leaving 12 bases of the junction unmatched. The CDR3 here is CSALGQGRIYEQYF. The CDR3 coding sequence is TGCAGCGCCCTCGGACAGGGCAGAATATACGAGCAGTACTTC.

The chain employs TRBV6-5 and TRBJ1-2; no clear D. This CDR3 has 11 amino acids. Germline V gene sequence: CDR1 MNHEY, CDR2 SVGAGI. Trimming shortened V by 6 bases and J by 8 bases, and 10 bases separated the two germline ends. The CDR3: CASSNGGGYTF. The DNA of the CDR3 is TGTGCCAGCAGCAACGGCGGGGGCTACACCTTC.

The chain employs TRBV19 and TRBJ2-5; D remains unclear. The CDR3 length is 11 residues. The germline V and J ends were trimmed by 5 bases and 7 bases, with 8 bases remaining between them. Germline-derived CDR1 and CDR2 are LNHDA and SQIVND (reference sequence). The CDR3 loop is CASSSSLTQYF. The DNA for the CDR3 is TGTGCCAGTAGTTCTTCCCTGACCCAGTACTTC.

The chain uses TRBV28 and TRBJ2-7; tentative D call: TRBD2 (5 bases). CDR1 is MDHEN, CDR2 SYDVKM, per germline. Trimming took 2 bases from V and 1 from J, leaving 9 bases between them. CDR3 length: 14 residues. The CDR3 DNA reads TGTGCCAGCAGTTTAGAGGGCAGTTCCTACGAGCAGTACTTC. The encoded protein is CASSLEGSSYEQYF.

The genes are TRBV28 and TRBJ2-1; TRBD1 is a possible D gene (6 bases). This CDR3 spans 14 amino acids. Trimming took off 7 bases at V and 0 bases at J, with 10 bases between the two ends. Germline CDR1 and CDR2: MDHEN and SYDVKM. For the CDR3, the DNA is TGTGCCAGCAACCGAGGGGGCTCCTACAATGAGCAGTTCTTC. It translates to CASNRGGSYNEQFF.

This chain connects TRBV7-9 to TRBJ2-1, with TRBD2 identical over 10 bases. The CDR3 runs 15 residues. CDR1 is SEHNR, CDR2 FQNEAQ, per germline (reference sequence). The V and J ends lost 2 bases and 9 bases, in that order; junction bases with no gene match: 7. The CDR3 nucleotides read TGTGCCAGCAGCTTAAAGCGGGAGGGGTTCGTTGAGCAGTTCTTC. This translates into CASSLKREGFVEQFF.

The sample holds one count of this clone. The genes are TRBV28 and TRBJ2-1; 7 bases align to TRBD1. CDR1 and CDR2 (germline): MDHEN, SYDVKM. J was trimmed by 4 bases and V by 4 bases; bases with no gene match: 7. This CDR3 spans 15 amino acids. The CDR3 coding sequence is TGTGCCAGCAGTTCATACAGGGGACGTTACAATGAGCAGTTCTTC. Translating gives CASSSYRGRYNEQFF.

The gene calls are TRBV6-2 or TRBV6-3 and TRBJ1-5; D is undetermined. With 5 bases removed from V and 0 bases from J, the gap between germline ends came to 11 bases. This CDR3 is 15 amino acids long. Germline assignment: CDR1 MNHEY and CDR2 SVGEGT. The CDR3, as DNA: TGTGCCAGCAGTACCGGGAAGTATAGCAATCAGCCCCAGCATTTT. Its protein is CASSTGKYSNQPQHF.

J is TRBJ2-1 and V is TRBV9; 10 bases align to TRBD2. Germline CDR1 is SGDLS and CDR2 is YYNGEE. Losses at the gene ends were 4 bases for V and 9 bases for J; bases not matched to a gene: 7. CDR3 length: 14 amino acids. The CDR3 is CASSSPSGRAEQFF. CDR3 nucleotide sequence: TGTGCCAGCAGCTCCCCTAGCGGGAGAGCTGAGCAGTTCTTC. The variable domain in full, completed from reference TRBV9 and TRBJ2-1, reads DSGVTQTPKHLITATGQRVTLRCSPRSGDLSVYWYQQSLDQGLQFLIQYYNGEERAKGNILERFSAQQFPDLHSELNLSSLELGDSALYFCASSSPSGRAEQFFGPGTRLTVL.

The J gene is TRBJ2-2, the V gene TRBV5-4; 8 bases agree with TRBD2. V was pared by 1 base and J by 3 bases, with 8 bases of the junction left unmatched. The CDR3 consists of 17 residues. CDR1 is SGHNT, CDR2 YYREEE, per germline (reference sequence). The CDR3 sequence: CASSLKSGRPDTGELFF. CDR3 coding DNA: TGTGCCAGCAGCTTGAAGAGCGGGAGACCCGACACCGGGGAGCTGTTTTTT.

The chain links TRBV28 to TRBJ2-1; 8 bases line up with TRBD1. CDR3 length: 15 residues. The junction had 9 bases not matched to a gene; V was cut back by 6 bases and J by 5 bases. The germline gives CDR1 MDHEN, CDR2 SYDVKM. The CDR3: CASRPGTGGHNEQFF. The CDR3 coding sequence is TGTGCCAGCAGACCCGGGACAGGAGGCCACAATGAGCAGTTCTTC. The variable domain in full, with the rest retrieved from reference TRBV28 and TRBJ2-1, is DVKVTQSSRYLVKRTGEKVFLECVQDMDHENMFWYRQDPGLGLRLIYFSYDVKMKEKGDIPEGYSVSREKKERFSLILESASTNQTSMYLCASRPGTGGHNEQFFGPGTRLTVL.

This clone has a single count. The chain couples TRBV2 to TRBJ2-5; 7 positions agree with TRBD2. With 1 base clipped from V and 5 bases from J, the junction kept 7 bases outside the gene matches. Germline CDR1 SNHLY, CDR2 FYNNEI. This CDR3 is built from 15 residues. As DNA, the CDR3 is TGTGCCAGCAGTGAAGGGCTAGAGGGAGGGGAGACCCAGTACTTC. Protein product: CASSEGLEGGETQYF.

This chain joins TRBV11-2 and TRBJ2-1, with D possibly matching TRBD2 (6 bases). V gave up 3 bases and J gave up 3 bases, with 15 bases separating them. This CDR3 has 16 residues. Germline V gives CDR1 SGHAT, CDR2 FQNNGV. This CDR3 is CASSLGSLAFYNEQFF. In DNA, the CDR3 is TGTGCCAGCAGCTTGGGCAGCCTAGCGTTCTACAATGAGCAGTTCTTC.